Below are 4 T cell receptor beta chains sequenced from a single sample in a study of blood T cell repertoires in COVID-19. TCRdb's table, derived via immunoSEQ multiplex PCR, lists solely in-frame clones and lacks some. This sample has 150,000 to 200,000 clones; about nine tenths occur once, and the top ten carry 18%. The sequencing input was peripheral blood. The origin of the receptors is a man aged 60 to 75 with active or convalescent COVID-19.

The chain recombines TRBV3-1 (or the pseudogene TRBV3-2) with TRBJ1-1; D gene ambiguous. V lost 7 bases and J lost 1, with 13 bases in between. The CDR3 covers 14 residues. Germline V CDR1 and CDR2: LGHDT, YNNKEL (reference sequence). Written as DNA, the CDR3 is TGTGCCAGCACTCGGGTGGGAGGGAACACTGAAGCTTTCTTT. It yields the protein CASTRVGGNTEAFF.

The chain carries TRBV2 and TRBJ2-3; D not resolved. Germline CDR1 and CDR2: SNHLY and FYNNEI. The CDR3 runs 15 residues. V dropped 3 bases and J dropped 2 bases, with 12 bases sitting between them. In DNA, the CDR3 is TGTGCCAGCAGTGACCAGGTGATATTCACAGATACGCAGTATTTT. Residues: CASSDQVIFTDTQYF.

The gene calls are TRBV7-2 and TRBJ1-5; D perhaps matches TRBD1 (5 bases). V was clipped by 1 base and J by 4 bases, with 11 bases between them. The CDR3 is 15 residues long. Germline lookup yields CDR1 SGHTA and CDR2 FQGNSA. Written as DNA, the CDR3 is TGTGCCAGCAGCTTAGGCGGGACCGTGAATCAGCCCCAGCATTTT. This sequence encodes CASSLGGTVNQPQHF.

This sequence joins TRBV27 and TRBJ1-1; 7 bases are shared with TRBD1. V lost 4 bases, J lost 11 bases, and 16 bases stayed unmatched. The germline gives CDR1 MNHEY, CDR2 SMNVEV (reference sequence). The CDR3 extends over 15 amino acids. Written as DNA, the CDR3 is TGTGCCAGCAGTTCCCAGACGGCAGGGGGGATGAATGCTTTCTTT. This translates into CASSSQTAGGMNAFF.